This is a list of T cell receptor beta chains from one sample in a study of blood T cell repertoires in COVID-19. Using immunoSEQ multiplex PCR, the repertoire was profiled, and TCRdb retains in-frame clones only, with some absent. The repertoire holds approximately 280,000 clones, with roughly 89% as singletons. The sequenced material came from peripheral blood. These receptors were obtained from a man in his forties with acute or convalescent COVID-19. The CDR3 runs from the conserved cysteine through the conserved F or W. The D gene is left open where the match is weak. Clone sizes are given selectively: once, few, many, or a class where the clone is expanded.

CDR3 DNA	CDR3 protein	clone size	V gene	J gene	D gene
TGTGCCAGCAGTTACTCGAAAAACAGGGGGAGCTACACCTTC	CASSYSKNRGSYTF	NA	TRBV6-5	TRBJ1-2	TRBD1
TGTGCCAGCAGCTTACACCCTCAGCCGGGGAGAACTGAAGCTTTCTTT	CASSLHPQPGRTEAFF	NA	TRBV7-6	TRBJ1-1	NA
TGTGCCAGCAGCCAAGATCTGCTAGCTGTCTCCTACGAGCAGTACTTC	CASSQDLLAVSYEQYF	NA	TRBV3-1/TRBV3-2	TRBJ2-7	NA
TGCAGTGCTAGTTTATCTGGGACACCGCCTTTTAACTATGGCTACACCTTC	CSASLSGTPPFNYGYTF	NA	TRBV20-1	TRBJ1-2	NA
TGCGCCAGCAGCAAACAGGGTGGTCTTGGCCACGAGCAGTACTTC	CASSKQGGLGHEQYF	NA	TRBV5-1	TRBJ2-7	NA
TGTGCCAGCAGCCAGGCAGCGGGAGGAAGTGGCTACACCTTC	CASSQAAGGSGYTF	once	TRBV3-1/TRBV3-2	TRBJ1-2	NA
TGTGCCAGCAGCTTGGAGGTAGCGGGATTTGCTTTCTTT	CASSLEVAGFAFF	NA	TRBV5-4	TRBJ1-1	NA
TGTGCCACCAGCGGGCGAGAGAATCAGCCCCAGCATTTT	CATSGRENQPQHF	few	TRBV15	TRBJ1-5	NA
TGTGCCAGCAGTTTATCGGGCAGCACCTACGAGCAGTACTTC	CASSLSGSTYEQYF	NA	TRBV27	TRBJ2-7	NA
TGCAGCGTAGACCCGGGACAGGGCTACGAGCAGTACTTC	CSVDPGQGYEQYF	once	TRBV29-1	TRBJ2-7	TRBD1
TGTGCTAGTGGTTTGAACGAGACACCTTACGAGCAGTACTTC	CASGLNETPYEQYF	once	TRBV12-5	TRBJ2-7	NA
TGTGCCAGTAGTATCGGGTGGCAGCCCCAGCATTTT	CASSIGWQPQHF	once	TRBV19	TRBJ1-5	NA
TGTGCCAGTAGCCCTACGATTACAGGGTTCTCTGGAAACACCATATATTTT	CASSPTITGFSGNTIYF	NA	TRBV19	TRBJ1-3	NA
TGTGCCAGCAGCCAACAGACAGGGCTCGTGCTAGGCTACACCTTC	CASSQQTGLVLGYTF	once	TRBV5-4	TRBJ1-2	TRBD1
TGTGCCACCGGGGACATTCGGGCCGCTAATGAAAAACTGTTTTTT	CATGDIRAANEKLFF	NA	TRBV19	TRBJ1-4	NA
TGTGCCAGCAGTTTATGGGGACAGGGGGTAACTGAAGCTTTCTTT	CASSLWGQGVTEAFF	NA	TRBV27	TRBJ1-1	TRBD1
TGTGCCAGCAGCCTTAGCGGGGGGCCTTTGGGGCAGTTCTTC	CASSLSGGPLGQFF	NA	TRBV6-5	TRBJ2-1	TRBD2
TGTGCCAGCAGCCGTACCTGGCCCGGGGATACGCAGTATTTT	CASSRTWPGDTQYF	NA	TRBV5-6	TRBJ2-3	NA
TGTGCCTCCCAAATTAGCGGGCCCAGAGACCACGAGCAGTACTTC	CASQISGPRDHEQYF	NA	TRBV11-2	TRBJ2-7	TRBD2
TGTGCTAGTGGTTTGGTTGGGCTAGCGGGGGGAACCGTTCCTGGGGCCAACGTCCTGACTTTC	CASGLVGLAGGTVPGANVLTF	NA	TRBV12-5	TRBJ2-6	TRBD2
TGTGCCAGCAGCGTAGTAAGTAGCGCAGATACGCAGTATTTT	CASSVVSSADTQYF	NA	TRBV9	TRBJ2-3	NA